Listed below are T cell receptor beta chains from one sample, sequenced in a study of T-cell memory formation after mild COVID-19. TCRdb reprocessed the 5' RACE reads with MiXCR, giving one entry per CDR3 protein. The table records 250,000 to 350,000 distinct CDR3 sequences, about 16% of them present only once. What was sequenced was PBMCs or a T cell subset sorted from them (not recorded which). The receptors were gathered from a man aged 18 to 29 who had mild COVID-19 (a few samples of this study predate the infection). Cell type and time point are not known. The CDR3 runs from the conserved cysteine through the conserved F or W. D genes are given only for firm matches. Expanded clones are given a class, and other clones once, few, many or no size at all.

d_gene,v_gene,abundance,j_gene,CDR3nt,CDR3aa
-,TRBV5-1,few,TRBJ2-7,TGCGCCAGCAGCTTGGTTCCAGGGGATTACTACGAGCAGTACTTC,CASSLVPGDYYEQYF
TRBD1,TRBV11-2,few,TRBJ2-2,TGTGCCAGCAGCTTAGCCGGGACAGGGAACACCGGGGAGCTGTTTTTT,CASSLAGTGNTGELFF
-,TRBV20-1,many,TRBJ1-1,TGCAGTGCTAGTTGGTGGGGGATTAGGAGGAACACTGAAGCTTTCTTT,CSASWWGIRRNTEAFF
-,TRBV10-3,-,TRBJ2-3,TGTGCCATCAGTGACGTGGTTGGTGGTGCGACGCAGTATTTT,CAISDVVGGATQYF
TRBD1,TRBV6-1,-,TRBJ2-7,TGTGCCAGCAGTGTCCAGGGGGCGGTCTACGAGCAGTACTTC,CASSVQGAVYEQYF
-,TRBV18,-,TRBJ1-2,TGTGCCAGCTCACTCAATCCGGGCAGCGATGGCTACACCTTC,CASSLNPGSDGYTF
TRBD1,TRBV20-1,-,TRBJ2-2,TGCAGTGCCCATTGGACAGGGAAGGGTTCCGGGGAGCTGTTTTTT,CSAHWTGKGSGELFF
TRBD1,TRBV20-1,few,TRBJ2-5,TGCAGTGCCATGGACAGGGCGAAGAAGACCCAGTACTTC,CSAMDRAKKTQYF
TRBD2,TRBV7-9,few,TRBJ2-1,TGTGCCAGCAGCCCCCCCCAGCGGGGGGGCTACAATGAGCAGTTCTTC,CASSPPQRGGYNEQFF
TRBD2,TRBV15,few,TRBJ2-1,TGTGCCACCAGCAGAGACGGCGCTAGCGGAGACAATGAGCAGTTCTTC,CATSRDGASGDNEQFF
TRBD2,TRBV30,-,TRBJ2-3,TGTGCCTGGAGTGGATATGGGGGAGGGTTCAGCACAGATACGCAGTATTTT,CAWSGYGGGFSTDTQYF
TRBD2,TRBV7-2,-,TRBJ2-5,TGTGCCAGCAGCCAGCGGGGGGGCCGTATGGGAGAGACCCAGTACTTC,CASSQRGGRMGETQYF
-,TRBV6-6,-,TRBJ1-2,TGTGCCAGCAGTCCGATCGCAGGGTCTGGCTACACCTTC,CASSPIAGSGYTF
-,TRBV6-5,-,TRBJ2-3,TGTGCCAGCAGTTACTCGAGTTTGGGGGACACAGATACGCAGTATTTT,CASSYSSLGDTDTQYF
TRBD1,TRBV9,once,TRBJ2-3,TGTGCCAGCAGCGTGGGACAGGGGGGAGTGACAGATACGCAGTATTTT,CASSVGQGGVTDTQYF
-,TRBV18,-,TRBJ2-5,TGTGCCAGCTCATCGTATGGGGGAGGAGAGACCCAGTACTTC,CASSSYGGGETQYF
-,TRBV5-5,-,TRBJ2-3,TGTGCCAGCAGCTTGGTCGGGGATACGCAGTTTTTT,CASSLVGDTQFF
-,TRBV10-3,once,TRBJ1-5,TGTGCCATCAGTGGATGGGTTCAGCCCCAGCATTTT,CAISGWVQPQHF
TRBD1,TRBV6-2/TRBV6-3,-,TRBJ1-5,TGTGCCAGCAGTTACAGCCGGGACAGGGGAACGTATAGCAATCAGCCCCAGCATTTT,CASSYSRDRGTYSNQPQHF
-,TRBV6-6,few,TRBJ1-4,TGTGCCAGCAGTTTGCCGGGGGCCGGGGCCGAAAAACTGTTTTTT,CASSLPGAGAEKLFF
TRBD2,TRBV4-3,many,TRBJ2-3,TGCGCCAGCAGTAGTAGCGGGGGGAGCACAGATACGCAGTATTTT,CASSSSGGSTDTQYF
-,TRBV5-1,once,TRBJ2-2,TGCGCCAGCAGCTTGGTCCCGGGCGGGGAGCTGTTTTTT,CASSLVPGGELFF
-,TRBV11-2,-,TRBJ1-1,TGTGCCAGCAGCTTACTAGGTGATACTGAAGCTTTCTTT,CASSLLGDTEAFF
TRBD1,TRBV5-1,-,TRBJ2-3,TGCGCCAGCAGCTGGGACAGGGTTACAGATACGCAGTATTTT,CASSWDRVTDTQYF
TRBD1,TRBV11-1,few,TRBJ2-7,TGTGCCAGCAGCACTAACCGGGACAGGGGATCGAACGAGCAGTACTTC,CASSTNRDRGSNEQYF
-,TRBV28,-,TRBJ1-6,TGTGCCACCGGGGGGAGTATAGGTTCACCCCTCCACTTT,CATGGSIGSPLHF
TRBD2,TRBV5-1,many,TRBJ2-1,TGCGCCAGCAGCTTGCTCCCTCTAGCGGGGGGGCAGAATGAGCAGTTCTTC,CASSLLPLAGGQNEQFF
-,TRBV9,few,TRBJ2-6,TGTGCCAGCAGCGCCTTAGGCGCCGGGGCCAACGTCCTGACTTTC,CASSALGAGANVLTF
-,TRBV5-4,few,TRBJ2-1,TGTGCCAGCAGCTCCCGCCCGTGGAGGGGGGGGCCGAACCCTGAGCAGTTCTTC,CASSSRPWRGGPNPEQFF
TRBD1,TRBV20-1,few,TRBJ2-3,TGCAGTGCTGAGGGGGACAGGGCTCGGATGGGGTACACAGATACGCAGTATTTT,CSAEGDRARMGYTDTQYF
-,TRBV6-5,many,TRBJ2-1,TGTGCCAGCAGCCCTAGGGGATACAATGAGCAGTTCTTC,CASSPRGYNEQFF
-,TRBV21-1,few,TRBJ1-5,TGTGCCAGCACCCATATTCGGCCCCAGCATTTT,CASTHIRPQHF
-,TRBV19,few,TRBJ2-1,TGTGCCAGTACGCAGGGTGTTGTGAATGAGCAGTTCTTC,CASTQGVVNEQFF
-,TRBV24-1,-,TRBJ2-2,TGTGCCACCAGTGCGGGTTTAGGCGGGGAGCTGTTTTTT,CATSAGLGGELFF
-,TRBV7-8,few,TRBJ2-7,TGTGCCAGCACCCCCCTAGGGGGTTCCTACGAGCAGTACTTC,CASTPLGGSYEQYF
TRBD2,TRBV5-1,-,TRBJ2-2,TGCGCCAGCAGAACCCTAGCGGGGACGAACACCGGGGAGCTGTTTTTT,CASRTLAGTNTGELFF
TRBD2,TRBV9,few,TRBJ2-2,TGTGCCAGCAGCGCGGGACTAGCGGGGACCGGGGAGCTGTTTTTT,CASSAGLAGTGELFF
-,TRBV7-2,once,TRBJ1-5,TGTGCCAGCAGATTTGGGGAGTTCCAGCCCCAGCATTTT,CASRFGEFQPQHF
TRBD2,TRBV20-1,-,TRBJ2-3,TGCAGTGCTAGAGCTCGGGGGGACCTATTGATCACAGATACGCAGTATTTT,CSARARGDLLITDTQYF
-,TRBV20-1,-,TRBJ1-1,TGCAGTGAGGCAAAGGGACCCAACACTGAAGCTTTCTTT,CSEAKGPNTEAFF
TRBD1,TRBV6-1,-,TRBJ1-1,TGTGCCAGCACGACAGGGAGAGACGCTCTCACTGAAGCTTTCTTT,CASTTGRDALTEAFF
-,TRBV4-1,-,TRBJ1-1,TGCGCCAGCAGCCAAGTAGTAGGGCAGATCAACACTGAAGCTTTCTTT,CASSQVVGQINTEAFF